These 20 T cell receptor beta chains came from one sample sequenced in a study of blood T cell repertoires in COVID-19 (dated by TCRdb to 2020 to 2021). Receptor amplification or capture employed the immunoSEQ multiplex PCR assay. The clones in this table, taken by TCRdb from immuneACCESS, are in-frame only. Not every clone is retained; where verified, under half of the shortfall comes from an unresolved V gene, and the cause of the rest is unknown. Present in this sample are 150,000 to 200,000 clones, about 90% of which were seen just once. The ten biggest clones cover less than 1.5% of the sample. The sample taken for sequencing was PBMCs or T cells enriched from blood (not recorded which). Source of these receptors: a human donor with acute COVID-19. The donor label of this sample is uncertain.

V and J are TRBV5-1 and TRBJ1-2, with TRBD1 identical over 7 bases. The ends lost 2 bases at V and 4 bases at J; junction bases unmatched: 14. The CDR3 covers 17 residues. The V gene's germline CDR1 is SGHRS and CDR2 YFSETQ. As DNA, the CDR3 is TGCGCCAGCAGCTTCCAGGGGGGTAAGGATAGCCCCTATGGCTACACCTTC. This gives the protein CASSFQGGKDSPYGYTF.

J is TRBJ1-4 and V is TRBV4-1, with 9 bases lining up with TRBD1. J gave up 0 bases and V 5 bases, and 16 bases lay outside the gene matches. CDR3 size: 20 residues. Germline V CDR1 and CDR2: MGHRA, YSYEKL. The CDR3 here is CASSSFPPGQGVATNEKLFF. CDR3 nucleotide sequence: TGCGCCAGCAGCTCCTTCCCCCCGGGACAGGGAGTTGCAACTAATGAAAAACTGTTTTTT.

This clone has only one observation. The chain uses TRBV2 and TRBJ1-2; TRBD1 matches at 8 bases. The germline gives CDR1 SNHLY, CDR2 FYNNEI. CDR3 length equals 14 residues. The J segment lost 2 bases and the V segment lost 6 bases, leaving 5 bases of the junction unmatched. The DNA of the CDR3 is TGTGCCAGCAGGCCGAGACAGGGGAACTATGGCTACACCTTC. As protein: CASRPRQGNYGYTF.

As regards this clone: The same CDR3 arises from other DNA sequences in this sample as well. This chain connects TRBV2 to TRBJ1-5, with D tentatively TRBD1 (6 bases). CDR3 length: 15 residues. CDR1 SNHLY and CDR2 FYNNEI come from the germline V gene. The V end lost 0 bases, the J end lost 4 bases, and 10 bases lay between the germline ends. CDR3 DNA: TGTGCCAGCAGTGAAGCCGGGGGGGCGAATCAGCCCCAGCATTTT. As protein: CASSEAGGANQPQHF.

The chain couples TRBV4-1 to TRBJ1-1; D uncertain. This CDR3 region has 13 residues. V gave up 2 bases and J gave up 3 bases, with 7 bases separating them. From germline, CDR1 is MGHRA and CDR2 YSYEKL. This CDR3 reads CASSQLEHTEAFF. The CDR3 coding sequence is TGCGCCAGCAGCCAACTGGAGCACACTGAAGCTTTCTTT.

The rearrangement links TRBV2 to TRBJ2-1, with 14 bases identical to TRBD2. The CDR3 totals 16 residues. Unmatched junction bases numbered 2, after V lost 0 bases and J lost 7 bases. Germline loops: CDR1 SNHLY, CDR2 FYNNEI. DNA for the CDR3: TGTGCCAGCAGTGAAGCTCGACTAGCGGGGGGGAATGAGCAGTTCTTC. Protein sequence: CASSEARLAGGNEQFF.

This clone was seen more than once but under ten times. For the CDR3, the DNA is TGTGCCAGCAGCCAGCGTTCTTACTATGGCTACACCTTC. Its translation is CASSQRSYYGYTF. The chain recombines TRBV14 with TRBJ1-2, with D hard to call. The CDR3 runs 13 residues. V lost 3 bases, J lost 3 bases, and 8 bases lay in between. The germline V gene has CDR1 SGHDN and CDR2 FVKESK.

There are a few counts of this clone. V gene TRBV27 combines with J gene TRBJ2-1, with 7 nucleotides matching TRBD2. The V gene end was trimmed by 6 bases and the J gene end by 8 bases; junction bases not matched to a gene: 4. Germline lookup yields CDR1 MNHEY and CDR2 SMNVEV (reference sequence). The CDR3 has 12 amino acids. The CDR3 protein is CASSWRGYEQFF. CDR3 nucleotide sequence: TGTGCCAGCAGCTGGCGGGGGTATGAGCAGTTCTTC.

V and J are TRBV21-1 and TRBJ2-1; the table gives TRBD2 as D, unverified against the DNA. TRBV21-1 is a pseudogene segment. The CDR3 is made up of 15 amino acids. Here the CDR3 DNA reads TGTGCCAGCAGCCCCGGGGATCGGGACTACAATGAGCAGTTCTTC. The encoded protein is CASSPGDRDYNEQFF.

The gene calls are TRBV19 and TRBJ1-5; maybe TRBD1 (5 bases). This CDR3 comprises 15 residues. Trimming pared 7 bases from V and 6 bases from J, leaving 19 bases between. The germline gives CDR1 LNHDA, CDR2 SQIVND (reference sequence). CDR3 protein: CASKLSGGSPQPQHF. DNA of the CDR3: TGTGCCAGTAAGCTCTCTGGGGGGTCCCCTCAGCCCCAGCATTTT.

The rearrangement uses TRBV12-3 or TRBV12-4 and TRBJ2-2; tentatively, D is TRBD1 (6 bases). V was trimmed by 3 bases and J by 5 bases, leaving 7 bases between them. The CDR3 consists of 13 residues. CDR3 amino acids: CASSFGQTGELFF. The DNA for the CDR3 is TGTGCCAGCAGTTTCGGACAGACCGGGGAGCTGTTTTTT.

The chain links TRBV2 to TRBJ1-1, with D possibly TRBD1 on 6 matching bases. V gave up 6 bases and J gave up 6 bases, with 14 bases separating them. The germline gives CDR1 SNHLY, CDR2 FYNNEI. The CDR3 has 13 residues. The CDR3, as DNA: TGTGCCAGCAGGCCGGGGCCAGGGGCTGAAGCTTTCTTT. Its protein is CASRPGPGAEAFF.

The chain uses TRBV11-3 and TRBJ2-1, with TRBD2 matching over 12 bases. This CDR3 is built from 16 residues. Germline V lookup: CDR1 SGHNT, CDR2 YENEEA. V lost 1 base, J lost 6 bases, and 4 bases stayed unmatched. The CDR3 region has the DNA TGTGCCAGCAGCTTAGTCGCTAGCGGGGGGGGCAATGAGCAGTTCTTC. Amino acids: CASSLVASGGGNEQFF. Using reference TRBV11-3 and TRBJ2-1 for the parts outside the CDR3, the full variable domain is EAGVVQSPRYKIIEKKQPVAFWCNPISGHNTLYWYLQNLGQGPELLIRYENEEAVDDSQLPKDRFSAERLKGVDSTLKIQPAELGDSAVYLCASSLVASGGGNEQFFGPGTRLTVL.

V gene TRBV25-1 combines with J gene TRBJ2-5, with no clear D. Germline CDR1 reads MGHDK; CDR2 reads SYGVNS. V was shortened by 0 bases and J by 1 base, with 9 bases between the two germline ends. The CDR3 spans 15 residues. DNA of the CDR3: TGTGCCAGCAGTGAATATGCGAGAATCCAAGAGACCCAGTACTTC. Amino acid sequence: CASSEYARIQETQYF.

This chain connects TRBV5-6 to TRBJ1-2, with D tentatively TRBD1 (5 bases). CDR1 is SGHDT and CDR2 is YYEEEE in the germline V gene. V was shortened by 3 bases and J by 2 bases, with 14 bases between the two germline ends. CDR3 length: 15 residues. The CDR3 region is CASSSRQTPNYGYTF. CDR3 DNA sequence: TGTGCCAGCAGCTCCAGACAGACACCCAACTATGGCTACACCTTC.

In DNA, the CDR3 is TGTGCCAGCTCCCCCGGGGGTCACGAAAAACTGTTTTTT. Translated, it gives CASSPGGHEKLFF. The V gene is TRBV18, the J gene TRBJ1-4; a possible D gene is TRBD1 (5 bases). V lost 6 bases to trimming and J lost 8 bases, with 13 bases between them. This CDR3 is built from 13 residues. The V gene's germline CDR1 is KGHSH and CDR2 LQKENI. Based on the CDR3 plus reference TRBV18 and TRBJ1-4, the full variable domain is NAGVMQNPRHLVRRRGQEARLRCSPMKGHSHVYWYRQLPEEGLKFMVYLQKENIIDESGMPKERFSAEFPKEGPSILRIQQVVRGDSAAYFCASSPGGHEKLFFGSGTQLSVL.

This chain links TRBV4-3 with TRBJ1-4; 9 positions agree with TRBD1. V was pared by 0 bases and J by 6 bases, with 2 bases of the junction left unmatched. The CDR3 is 15 amino acids. The V gene's germline CDR1 is LGHNA and CDR2 YSLEER. Here the CDR3 DNA reads TGCGCCAGCAGCCAAGAGGGACAGGGTGATGAAAAACTGTTTTTT. Translated: CASSQEGQGDEKLFF.

This chain connects TRBV10-2 to TRBJ2-2; TRBD1 matches 7 bases. The CDR3 totals 19 residues. The germline CDR1 and CDR2 sequences are WSHSY and SAAADI. Trimming cost V 0 bases and J 5 bases; bases outside gene matches: 15. CDR3 DNA sequence: TGCGCCAGCAGTGAGTCGATGGTTGCAGGGACAGAGGGGACCGGGGAGCTGTTTTTT. This sequence encodes CASSESMVAGTEGTGELFF.

This clone was seen more than once but under ten times. The rearrangement uses TRBV5-8 and TRBJ1-1; D is ambiguous. Germline assignment: CDR1 SGHTS and CDR2 YDEGEE. This CDR3 comprises 14 residues. Trimming cost V 6 bases and J 0 bases, with 12 bases left between them. CDR3 in DNA: TGTGCCAGCACCCCCTGGGAGGTGAACACTGAAGCTTTCTTT. Protein: CASTPWEVNTEAFF.

The rearrangement joins TRBV7-9 to TRBJ2-7, with D possibly TRBD1 on 6 matching bases. Germline V lookup: CDR1 SEHNR, CDR2 FQNEAQ (reference sequence). V was clipped by 5 bases and J by 4 bases, with 18 bases between them. The length of the CDR3 is 15 residues. CDR3 residues: CASSGRSGTPYEQYF. The CDR3 coding sequence is TGTGCCAGCAGCGGACGTTCCGGGACACCTTACGAGCAGTACTTC. The full variable domain, rest sourced from reference TRBV7-9 and TRBJ2-7, is DTGVSQNPRHKITKRGQNVTFRCDPISEHNRLYWYRQTLGQGPEFLTYFQNEAQLEKSRLLSDRFSAERPKGSFSTLEIQRTEQGDSAMYLCASSGRSGTPYEQYFGPGTRLTVT.